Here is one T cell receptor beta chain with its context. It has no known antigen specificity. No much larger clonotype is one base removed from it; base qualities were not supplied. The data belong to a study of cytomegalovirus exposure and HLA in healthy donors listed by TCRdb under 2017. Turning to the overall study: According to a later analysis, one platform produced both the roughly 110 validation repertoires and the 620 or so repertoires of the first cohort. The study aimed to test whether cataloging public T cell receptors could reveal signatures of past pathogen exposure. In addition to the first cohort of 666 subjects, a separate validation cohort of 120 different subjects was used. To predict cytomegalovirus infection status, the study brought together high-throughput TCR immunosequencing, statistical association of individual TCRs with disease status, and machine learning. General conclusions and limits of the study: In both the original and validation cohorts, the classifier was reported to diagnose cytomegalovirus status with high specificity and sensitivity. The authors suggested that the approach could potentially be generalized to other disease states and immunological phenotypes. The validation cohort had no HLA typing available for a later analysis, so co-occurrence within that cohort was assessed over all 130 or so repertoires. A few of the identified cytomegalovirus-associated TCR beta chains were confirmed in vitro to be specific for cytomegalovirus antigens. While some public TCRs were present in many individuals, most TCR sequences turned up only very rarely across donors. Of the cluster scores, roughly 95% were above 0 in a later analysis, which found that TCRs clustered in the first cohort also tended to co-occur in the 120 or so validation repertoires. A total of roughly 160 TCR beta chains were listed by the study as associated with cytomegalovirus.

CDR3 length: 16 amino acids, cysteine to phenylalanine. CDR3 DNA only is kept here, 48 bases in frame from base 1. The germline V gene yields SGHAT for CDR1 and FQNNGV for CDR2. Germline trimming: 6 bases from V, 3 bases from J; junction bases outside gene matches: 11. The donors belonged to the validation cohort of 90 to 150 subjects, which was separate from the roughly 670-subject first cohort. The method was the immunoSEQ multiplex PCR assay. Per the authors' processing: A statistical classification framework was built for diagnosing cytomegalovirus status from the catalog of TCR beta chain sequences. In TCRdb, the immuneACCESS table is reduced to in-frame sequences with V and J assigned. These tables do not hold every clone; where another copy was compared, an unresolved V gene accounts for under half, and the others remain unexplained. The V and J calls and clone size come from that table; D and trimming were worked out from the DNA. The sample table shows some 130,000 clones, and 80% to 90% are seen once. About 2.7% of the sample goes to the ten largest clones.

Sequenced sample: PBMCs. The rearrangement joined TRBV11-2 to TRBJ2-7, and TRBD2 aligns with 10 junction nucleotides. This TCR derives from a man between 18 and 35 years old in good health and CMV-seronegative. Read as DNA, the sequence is TGTGCCAGCAGACCGACCCAAACTAGCGGGGTCTACGAGCAGTACTTC. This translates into CASRPTQTSGVYEQYF.